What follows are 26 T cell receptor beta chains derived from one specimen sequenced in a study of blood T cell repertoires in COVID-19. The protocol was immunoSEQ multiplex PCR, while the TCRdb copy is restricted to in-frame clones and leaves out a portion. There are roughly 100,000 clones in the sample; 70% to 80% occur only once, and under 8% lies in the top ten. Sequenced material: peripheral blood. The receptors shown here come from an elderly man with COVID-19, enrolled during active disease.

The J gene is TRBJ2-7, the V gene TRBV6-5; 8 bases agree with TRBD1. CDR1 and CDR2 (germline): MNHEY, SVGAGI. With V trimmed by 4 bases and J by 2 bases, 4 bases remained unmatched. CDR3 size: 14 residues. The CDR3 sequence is CASSSGDRPYEQYF. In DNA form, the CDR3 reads TGTGCCAGCAGTTCCGGGGACAGGCCCTACGAGCAGTACTTC.

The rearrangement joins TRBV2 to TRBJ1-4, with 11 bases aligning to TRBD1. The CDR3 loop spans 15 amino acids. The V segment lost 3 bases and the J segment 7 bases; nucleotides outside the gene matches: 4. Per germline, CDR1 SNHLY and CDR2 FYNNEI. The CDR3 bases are TGTGCCAGCAGTGACTGGGACAGGGGGAGTGAAAAACTGTTTTTT. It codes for CASSDWDRGSEKLFF.

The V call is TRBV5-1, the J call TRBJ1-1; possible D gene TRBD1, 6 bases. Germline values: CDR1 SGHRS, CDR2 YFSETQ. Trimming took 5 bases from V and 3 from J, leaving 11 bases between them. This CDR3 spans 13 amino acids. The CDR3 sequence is CASRTKGDTEAFF. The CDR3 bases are TGCGCCAGCAGAACTAAGGGGGACACTGAAGCTTTCTTT.

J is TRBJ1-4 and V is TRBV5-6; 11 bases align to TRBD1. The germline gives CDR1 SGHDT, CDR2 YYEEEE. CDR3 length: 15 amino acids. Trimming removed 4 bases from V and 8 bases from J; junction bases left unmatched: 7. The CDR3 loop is CASSAGQGAWEKLFF. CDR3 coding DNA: TGTGCCAGCAGCGCCGGACAGGGGGCTTGGGAAAAACTGTTTTTT. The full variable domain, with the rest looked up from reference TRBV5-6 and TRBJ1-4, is DAGVTQSPTHLIKTRGQQVTLRCSPKSGHDTVSWYQQALGQGPQFIFQYYEEEERQRGNFPDRFSGHQFPNYSSELNVNALLLGDSALYLCASSAGQGAWEKLFFGSGTQLSVL.

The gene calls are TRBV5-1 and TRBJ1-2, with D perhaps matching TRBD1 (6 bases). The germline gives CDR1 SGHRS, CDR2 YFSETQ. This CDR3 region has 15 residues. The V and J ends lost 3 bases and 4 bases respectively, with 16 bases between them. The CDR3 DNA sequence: TGCGCCAGCAGCTCAAGGGGGGGCGCAGGCTATGGCTACACCTTC. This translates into CASSSRGGAGYGYTF. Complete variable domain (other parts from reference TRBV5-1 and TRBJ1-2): KAGVTQTPRYLIKTRGQQVTLSCSPISGHRSVSWYQQTPGQGLQFLFEYFSETQRNKGNFPGRFSGRQFSNSRSEMNVSTLELGDSALYLCASSSRGGAGYGYTFGSGTRLTVV.

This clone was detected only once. CDR3 nucleotide sequence: TGTGCCATCAGCCCCGGGACAGGGGGCAAAGAGACCCAGTACTTC. Protein sequence: CAISPGTGGKETQYF. The chain links TRBV10-3 to TRBJ2-5; 12 bases are a match to TRBD1. Germline loops: CDR1 ENHRY, CDR2 SYGVKD. With V trimmed by 6 bases and J by 3 bases, 5 bases remained unmatched. This CDR3 has 15 residues.

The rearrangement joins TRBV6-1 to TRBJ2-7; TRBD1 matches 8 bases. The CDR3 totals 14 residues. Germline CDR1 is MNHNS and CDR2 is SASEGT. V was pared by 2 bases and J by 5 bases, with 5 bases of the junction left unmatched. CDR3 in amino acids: CASSETGTGDEQYF. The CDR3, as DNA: TGTGCCAGCAGTGAAACCGGGACAGGAGACGAGCAGTACTTC.

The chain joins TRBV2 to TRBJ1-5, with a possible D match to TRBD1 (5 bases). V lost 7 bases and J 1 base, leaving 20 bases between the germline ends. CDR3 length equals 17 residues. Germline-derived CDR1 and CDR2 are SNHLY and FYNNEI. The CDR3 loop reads CASTSFPGGMSNQPQHF. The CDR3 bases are TGTGCCAGCACCTCCTTTCCCGGGGGGATGAGCAATCAGCCCCAGCATTTT.

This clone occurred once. The CDR3 nucleotides read TGTGCCAGCAGCGTATCTGTCAGGAACACTGAAGCTTTCTTT. This sequence encodes CASSVSVRNTEAFF. The rearrangement links TRBV9 to TRBJ1-1; D remains ambiguous. Trimming cost V 1 base and J 1 base, with 8 bases left between them. The CDR3 is 14 residues long. CDR1 and CDR2 from the germline V gene are SGDLS and YYNGEE. Complete variable domain (other parts from reference TRBV9 and TRBJ1-1): DSGVTQTPKHLITATGQRVTLRCSPRSGDLSVYWYQQSLDQGLQFLIQYYNGEERAKGNILERFSAQQFPDLHSELNLSSLELGDSALYFCASSVSVRNTEAFFGQGTRLTVV.

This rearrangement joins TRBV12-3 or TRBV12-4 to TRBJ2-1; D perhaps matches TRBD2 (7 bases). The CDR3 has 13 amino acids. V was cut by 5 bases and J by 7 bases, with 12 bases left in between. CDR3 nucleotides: TGTGCCAGCAGTCTCGAGGGGGGGAATGAGCAGTTCTTC. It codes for CASSLEGGNEQFF.

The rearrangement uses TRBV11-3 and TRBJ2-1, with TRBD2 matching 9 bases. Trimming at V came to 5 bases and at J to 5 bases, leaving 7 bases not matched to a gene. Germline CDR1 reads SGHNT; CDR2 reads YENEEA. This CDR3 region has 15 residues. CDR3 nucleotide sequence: TGTGCCAGCAGCCGAACCGGGACTAGCAACAATGAGCAGTTCTTC. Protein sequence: CASSRTGTSNNEQFF.

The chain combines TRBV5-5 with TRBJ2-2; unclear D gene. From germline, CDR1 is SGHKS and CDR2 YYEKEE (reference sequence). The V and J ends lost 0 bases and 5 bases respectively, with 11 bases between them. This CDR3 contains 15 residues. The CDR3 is CASSLAFFLTGELFF. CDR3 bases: TGTGCCAGCAGCTTGGCCTTTTTCCTGACCGGGGAGCTGTTTTTT. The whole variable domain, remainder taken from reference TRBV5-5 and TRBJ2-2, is DAGVTQSPTHLIKTRGQQVTLRCSPISGHKSVSWYQQVLGQGPQFIFQYYEKEERGRGNFPDRFSARQFPNYSSELNVNALLLGDSALYLCASSLAFFLTGELFFGEGSRLTVL.

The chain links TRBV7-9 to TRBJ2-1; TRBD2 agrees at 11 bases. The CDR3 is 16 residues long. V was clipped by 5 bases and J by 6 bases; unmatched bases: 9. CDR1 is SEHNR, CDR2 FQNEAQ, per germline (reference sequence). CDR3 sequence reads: CASSNPLAGGPNEQFF. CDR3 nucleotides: TGTGCCAGCAGCAACCCGCTAGCGGGAGGTCCCAATGAGCAGTTCTTC.

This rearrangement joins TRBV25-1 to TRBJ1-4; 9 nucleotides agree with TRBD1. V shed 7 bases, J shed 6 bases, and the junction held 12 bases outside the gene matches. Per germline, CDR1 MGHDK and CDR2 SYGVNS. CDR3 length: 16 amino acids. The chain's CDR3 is CASTPRGQGRDEKLFF. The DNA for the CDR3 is TGTGCCAGCACCCCCCGGGGACAGGGACGGGATGAAAAACTGTTTTTT.

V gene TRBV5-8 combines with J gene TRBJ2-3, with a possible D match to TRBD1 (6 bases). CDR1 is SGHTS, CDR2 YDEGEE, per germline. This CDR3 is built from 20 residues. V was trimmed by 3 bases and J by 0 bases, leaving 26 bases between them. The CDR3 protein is CASSCQTGLVAETSTDTQYF. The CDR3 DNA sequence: TGTGCCAGCAGCTGTCAGACAGGCCTAGTCGCCGAGACTAGCACAGATACGCAGTATTTT.

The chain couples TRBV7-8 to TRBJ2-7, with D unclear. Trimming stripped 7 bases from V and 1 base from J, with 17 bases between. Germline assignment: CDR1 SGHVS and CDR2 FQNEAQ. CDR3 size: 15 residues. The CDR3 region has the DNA TGTGCCAGCACCCCAAATGAGGAGATTTCCTACGAGCAGTACTTC. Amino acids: CASTPNEEISYEQYF. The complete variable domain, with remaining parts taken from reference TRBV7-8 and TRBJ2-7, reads GAGVSQSPRYKVAKRGQDVALRCDPISGHVSLFWYQQALGQGPEFLTYFQNEAQLDKSGLPSDRFFAERPEGSVSTLKIQRTQQEDSAVYLCASTPNEEISYEQYFGPGTRLTVT.

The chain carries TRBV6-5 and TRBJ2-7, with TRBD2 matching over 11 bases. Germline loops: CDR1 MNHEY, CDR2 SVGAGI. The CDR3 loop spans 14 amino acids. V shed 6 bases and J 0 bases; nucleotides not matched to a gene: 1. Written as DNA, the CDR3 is TGTGCCAGCAGGGGGACTAGCGGCTCCTACGAGCAGTACTTC. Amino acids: CASRGTSGSYEQYF.

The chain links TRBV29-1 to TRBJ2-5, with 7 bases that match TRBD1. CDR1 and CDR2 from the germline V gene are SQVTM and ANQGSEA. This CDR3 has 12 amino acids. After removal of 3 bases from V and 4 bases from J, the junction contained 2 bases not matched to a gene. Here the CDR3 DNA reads TGCAGCGTTGACAGGGGGTCAGAGACCCAGTACTTC. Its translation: CSVDRGSETQYF.

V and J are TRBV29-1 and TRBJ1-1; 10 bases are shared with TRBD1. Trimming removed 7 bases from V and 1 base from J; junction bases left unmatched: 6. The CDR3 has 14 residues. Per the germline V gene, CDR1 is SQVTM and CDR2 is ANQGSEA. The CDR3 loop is CSAGTGARNTEAFF. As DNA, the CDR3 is TGCAGCGCCGGGACAGGGGCCCGGAACACTGAAGCTTTCTTT.

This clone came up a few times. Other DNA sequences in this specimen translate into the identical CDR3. This CDR3 is CASSFPLAEWSSYNEQFF. In nucleotides, the CDR3 is TGTGCCAGCAGTTTCCCACTAGCGGAATGGTCGTCCTACAATGAGCAGTTCTTC. This chain uses TRBV28 with TRBJ2-1; 8 bases agree with TRBD2. V trimming: 3 bases; J trimming: 1 base; junction bases outside the gene matches: 11. Per germline, CDR1 MDHEN and CDR2 SYDVKM. The CDR3 length is 18 residues.

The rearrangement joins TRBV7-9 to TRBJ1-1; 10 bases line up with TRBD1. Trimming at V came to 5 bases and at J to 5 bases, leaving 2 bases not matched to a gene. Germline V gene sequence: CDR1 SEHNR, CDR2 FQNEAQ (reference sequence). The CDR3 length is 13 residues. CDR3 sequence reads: CASSRTGGTEAFF. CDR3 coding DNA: TGTGCCAGCAGCCGGACAGGGGGAACTGAAGCTTTCTTT.

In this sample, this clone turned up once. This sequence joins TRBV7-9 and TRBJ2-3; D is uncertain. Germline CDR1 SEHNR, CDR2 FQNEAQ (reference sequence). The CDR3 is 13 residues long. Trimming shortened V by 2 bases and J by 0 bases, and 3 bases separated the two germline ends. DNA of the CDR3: TGTGCCAGCAGCTTACAAAGCACAGATACGCAGTATTTT. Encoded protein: CASSLQSTDTQYF.

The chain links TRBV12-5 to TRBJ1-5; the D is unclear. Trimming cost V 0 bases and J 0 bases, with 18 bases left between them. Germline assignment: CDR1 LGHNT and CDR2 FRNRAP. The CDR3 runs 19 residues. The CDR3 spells CASGLVRTAKCHSNQPQHF. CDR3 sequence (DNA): TGTGCTAGTGGTTTGGTGAGAACAGCTAAGTGCCATAGCAATCAGCCCCAGCATTTT.

DNA of the CDR3: TGTGCCAGCAGACTGACTAGCGGGTACCAAGAGACCCAGTACTTC. The encoded protein is CASRLTSGYQETQYF. The rearrangement joins TRBV4-2 to TRBJ2-5, with 10 nucleotides matching TRBD2. Trimming cost V 6 bases and J 0 bases; bases outside gene matches: 4. Germline V gene data show CDR1 as LGHNA and CDR2 as YNFKEQ. The CDR3 loop spans 15 amino acids.

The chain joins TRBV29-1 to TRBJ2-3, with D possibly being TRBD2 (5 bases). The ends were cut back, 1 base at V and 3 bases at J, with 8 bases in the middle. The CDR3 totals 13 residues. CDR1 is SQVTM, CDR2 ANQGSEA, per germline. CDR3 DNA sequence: TGCAGCGTTGAAGGGGAGAGAACAGATACGCAGTATTTT. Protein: CSVEGERTDTQYF.

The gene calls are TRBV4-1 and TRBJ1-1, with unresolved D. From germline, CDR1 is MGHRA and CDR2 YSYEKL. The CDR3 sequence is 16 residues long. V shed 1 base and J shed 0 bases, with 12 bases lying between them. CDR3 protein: CASSQASGSMNTEAFF. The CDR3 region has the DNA TGCGCCAGCAGCCAAGCCTCCGGGAGTATGAACACTGAAGCTTTCTTT.